These 25 T cell receptor beta chains originate from one sample sequenced in a study of blood T cell repertoires in COVID-19. Repertoires were generated with immunoSEQ multiplex PCR, while TCRdb's copy carries only in-frame clones and drops some. The repertoire has roughly 63,000 clones, less than 80% of them found once; the top ten carry 25% to 35%. The sample consisted of peripheral blood. These receptors came from a human donor in a cohort sampled during active COVID-19.

Turning to this clone: The sample carries other DNA sequences with the same CDR3. V gene TRBV11-3 combines with J gene TRBJ2-3; 10 positions match TRBD1. With V trimmed by 5 bases and J by 3 bases, 5 bases remained unmatched. The germline CDR1 and CDR2 sequences are SGHNT and YENEEA. The CDR3 consists of 15 residues. The CDR3: CASSPRQGATDTQYF. CDR3 DNA sequence: TGTGCCAGCAGCCCCAGACAGGGGGCAACAGATACGCAGTATTTT. The variable domain in full, completed from reference TRBV11-3 and TRBJ2-3, reads EAGVVQSPRYKIIEKKQPVAFWCNPISGHNTLYWYLQNLGQGPELLIRYENEEAVDDSQLPKDRFSAERLKGVDSTLKIQPAELGDSAVYLCASSPRQGATDTQYFGPGTRLTVL.

The chain combines TRBV11-3 with TRBJ2-1, with 14 bases identical to TRBD2. The V and J ends lost 4 bases and 9 bases, in that order; junction bases with no gene match: 8. Germline CDR1 is SGHNT and CDR2 is YENEEA. The CDR3 runs 16 residues. The CDR3 spells CASSSETSGRVPEQFF. CDR3 in DNA: TGTGCCAGCAGCTCCGAGACTAGCGGGAGGGTTCCTGAGCAGTTCTTC. The full variable domain, its missing parts supplied by reference TRBV11-3 and TRBJ2-1, is EAGVVQSPRYKIIEKKQPVAFWCNPISGHNTLYWYLQNLGQGPELLIRYENEEAVDDSQLPKDRFSAERLKGVDSTLKIQPAELGDSAVYLCASSSETSGRVPEQFFGPGTRLTVL.

The chain employs TRBV19 and TRBJ2-7; 7 bases agree with TRBD1. From germline, CDR1 is LNHDA and CDR2 SQIVND (reference sequence). The trim removed 5 bases at V and 3 bases at J, leaving 7 bases unmatched. The length of the CDR3 is 14 residues. The DNA for the CDR3 is TGTGCCAGTAGTCTTAGACAGGGTTACTACGAGCAGTACTTC. Protein: CASSLRQGYYEQYF.

This clone has a handful of counts. The V and J genes are TRBV7-3 and TRBJ2-5, with D maybe TRBD1 (8 bases). Germline V CDR1 and CDR2: SGHTA, FQGTGA. The CDR3 covers 14 residues. Trimming cost V 1 base and J 7 bases, with 13 bases left between them. This CDR3 is CASSLRQGRGTQYF. DNA of the CDR3: TGTGCCAGCAGCTTAAGACAGGGGAGGGGGACCCAGTACTTC.

Only one count was recorded for this clone. DNA for the CDR3: TGTGCCAGCAGTATAGGGAGATCCTACGAGCAGTACTTC. Translating gives CASSIGRSYEQYF. The J gene is TRBJ2-7, the V gene TRBV28; possibly TRBD2 for D (5 bases). Germline V gene lookup returns CDR1 MDHEN and CDR2 SYDVKM. With 5 bases removed from V and 1 base from J, the gap between germline ends came to 9 bases. The CDR3 consists of 13 residues.

This chain links TRBV5-1 with TRBJ1-5, with 9 bases fitting TRBD1. J lost 2 bases, V lost 5 bases, and 5 bases had no gene match. Germline CDR1 is SGHRS and CDR2 is YFSETQ. The CDR3 consists of 15 residues. The CDR3 nucleotides are TGCGCCAGCAGTCCAACAGGGGGCGGCAATCAGCCCCAGCATTTT. Translated: CASSPTGGGNQPQHF. The variable domain in full, with the rest retrieved from reference TRBV5-1 and TRBJ1-5, is KAGVTQTPRYLIKTRGQQVTLSCSPISGHRSVSWYQQTPGQGLQFLFEYFSETQRNKGNFPGRFSGRQFSNSRSEMNVSTLELGDSALYLCASSPTGGGNQPQHFGDGTRLSIL.

The chain links TRBV12-3 or TRBV12-4 to TRBJ2-3; the D is unclear. The CDR3 is 13 amino acids. V lost 5 bases to trimming and J lost 7 bases, with 13 bases between them. Written as DNA, the CDR3 is TGTGCCAGCAGTCCGCGGAGTGCGTATACGCAGTATTTT. Translation gives CASSPRSAYTQYF.

The rearrangement joins TRBV7-9 to TRBJ2-7; 9 bases agree with TRBD1. CDR1 is SEHNR, CDR2 FQNEAQ, per germline (reference sequence). Losses at the gene ends were 5 bases for V and 2 bases for J; bases not matched to a gene: 4. This CDR3 contains 14 residues. The CDR3 here is CASSKGQGTYEQYF. CDR3 bases: TGTGCCAGCAGCAAGGGACAGGGAACCTACGAGCAGTACTTC.

The DNA of the CDR3 is TGTGCCAGCAGTAGCTTAAGGGGCGCGGGAGAGCAGTACTTC. This codes for CASSSLRGAGEQYF. J is TRBJ2-7 and V is TRBV27, with a weak D call TRBD2 (6 bases). V shed 5 bases and J shed 7 bases, with 18 bases lying between them. This CDR3 has 14 residues. From germline, CDR1 is MNHEY and CDR2 SMNVEV (reference sequence).

The chain joins TRBV10-3 to TRBJ1-1, with a possible D match to TRBD1 (5 bases). This CDR3 has 13 residues. V was shortened by 4 bases and J by 8 bases, with 14 bases between the two germline ends. The germline gives CDR1 ENHRY, CDR2 SYGVKD. The CDR3 DNA reads TGTGCCATCAGTGGACGACAGCCTGGGGAAGCTTTCTTT. Translating it yields CAISGRQPGEAFF.

This rearrangement joins TRBV5-1 to TRBJ1-6; 8 positions agree with TRBD1. From germline, CDR1 is SGHRS and CDR2 YFSETQ. V shed 3 bases and J 7 bases; nucleotides not matched to a gene: 3. CDR3 length equals 14 residues. The CDR3 DNA is TGCGCCAGCAGCTACGGACAGGGCAATTCACCCCTCCACTTT. It codes for CASSYGQGNSPLHF.

The J gene is TRBJ2-3, the V gene TRBV7-9, with 9 bases aligning to TRBD2. The V gene end was trimmed by 1 base and the J gene end by 1 base; junction bases not matched to a gene: 12. The germline V gene has CDR1 SEHNR and CDR2 FQNEAQ (reference sequence). This CDR3 is 19 amino acids long. CDR3 loop: CASSLVRKAGGPGTDTQYF. The CDR3 DNA reads as TGTGCCAGCAGCTTAGTAAGAAAGGCGGGAGGGCCGGGCACAGATACGCAGTATTTT.

The chain employs TRBV4-1 and TRBJ1-2; no reliable D call. The length of the CDR3 is 15 residues. The V gene lost 0 bases and the J gene lost 4 bases, with 12 bases spanning the gap. Germline V CDR1 and CDR2: MGHRA, YSYEKL. The chain's CDR3 is CASSQDSRQIYGYTF. CDR3 in DNA: TGCGCCAGCAGCCAAGATAGCCGGCAGATCTATGGCTACACCTTC.

This chain joins TRBV9 and TRBJ2-1; D is possibly TRBD1 (5 bases). Germline lookup yields CDR1 SGDLS and CDR2 YYNGEE. The CDR3 covers 18 residues. The CDR3: CPPAHQSQGPLTMNEQFF. CDR3 DNA: TGTCCGCCAGCACACCAATCTCAGGGCCCCCTTACAATGAATGAGCAGTTCTTC.

V gene TRBV2 combines with J gene TRBJ1-2; perhaps TRBD1 as D (6 bases). Germline V gives CDR1 SNHLY, CDR2 FYNNEI. CDR3 length: 14 amino acids. V was clipped by 3 bases and J by 4 bases, with 12 bases between them. In DNA, the CDR3 is TGTGCCAGCAGTGACGGCAGGGGTGCCTATGGCTACACCTTC. It yields the protein CASSDGRGAYGYTF.

The CDR3 reads CASSLFGGRLGANYGYTF. The CDR3 DNA follows: TGTGCCAGCAGTTTATTTGGCGGCAGACTTGGAGCTAACTATGGCTACACCTTC. The rearrangement uses TRBV27 and TRBJ1-2, with no clear D. V was clipped by 1 base and J by 0 bases, with 18 bases between them. The CDR3 covers 18 residues. The germline CDR1 and CDR2 sequences are MNHEY and SMNVEV (reference sequence).

The chain joins TRBV27 to TRBJ1-1, with D perhaps matching TRBD1 (5 bases). CDR3 length: 14 amino acids. Trimming removed 6 bases from V and 8 bases from J, with 19 bases in between. Looked up from germline, CDR1 is MNHEY and CDR2 is SMNVEV (reference sequence). The CDR3 coding sequence is TGTGCCAGCAGGAGCCCTATGCGGGGGACGGAAGCTTTCTTT. Encoded protein: CASRSPMRGTEAFF.

The rearrangement links TRBV28 to TRBJ1-4, with 7 nucleotides matching TRBD1. The CDR3 runs 14 residues. The germline V gene encodes CDR1 MDHEN and CDR2 SYDVKM. The V segment lost 1 base and the J segment 12 bases; nucleotides outside the gene matches: 8. In nucleotides, the CDR3 is TGTGCCAGCAGTTTATCCCGACAGGGTGGGGAACTGTTTTTT. Translation: CASSLSRQGGELFF.

This chain joins TRBV4-3 and TRBJ2-5; 12 nucleotides agree with TRBD2. From germline, CDR1 is LGHNA and CDR2 YSLEER. Germline trimming cut 4 bases from V and 5 bases from J; bases unmatched to any gene: 5. The CDR3 has 15 amino acids. CDR3 in amino acids: CASSPRLAGAETQYF. CDR3 nucleotide sequence: TGCGCCAGCAGCCCCCGACTAGCGGGAGCGGAGACCCAGTACTTC.

This clone occurred a few times. The rearrangement uses TRBV7-6 and TRBJ2-7; 7 nucleotides agree with TRBD2. The CDR3 extends over 14 amino acids. The V gene end was trimmed by 1 base and the J gene end by 5 bases; junction bases not matched to a gene: 5. The germline V gene encodes CDR1 SGHVS and CDR2 FNYEAQ. CDR3 amino acids: CASSLVGEGNEQYF. CDR3 sequence (DNA): TGTGCCAGCAGCTTAGTGGGGGAGGGCAACGAGCAGTACTTC.

CDR3 DNA sequence: TGTGCCAGCAGTTACTCGAGGGGACAGGCTACGGACGAGCAGTACTTC. This sequence encodes CASSYSRGQATDEQYF. The chain combines TRBV6-6 with TRBJ2-7; 8 bases map to TRBD1. The V segment lost 0 bases and the J segment 5 bases; nucleotides outside the gene matches: 9. Germline loops: CDR1 MNHNY, CDR2 SVGAGI (reference sequence). CDR3 length: 16 residues.

The V and J genes are TRBV28 and TRBJ2-5, with 11 bases that match TRBD2. Germline loops: CDR1 MDHEN, CDR2 SYDVKM. The CDR3 runs 16 residues. V trimming: 3 bases; J trimming: 1 base; junction bases outside the gene matches: 4. The CDR3, as DNA: TGTGCCAGCAGTTTCTCCGGGACTAGCGGCCAAGAGACCCAGTACTTC. Its protein is CASSFSGTSGQETQYF. The full variable domain, rest sourced from reference TRBV28 and TRBJ2-5, is DVKVTQSSRYLVKRTGEKVFLECVQDMDHENMFWYRQDPGLGLRLIYFSYDVKMKEKGDIPEGYSVSREKKERFSLILESASTNQTSMYLCASSFSGTSGQETQYFGPGTRLLVL.

V gene TRBV19 combines with J gene TRBJ1-5; 9 nucleotides match TRBD1. This CDR3 is 17 amino acids long. CDR1 LNHDA and CDR2 SQIVND come from the germline V gene (reference sequence). The V gene end was trimmed by 10 bases and the J gene end by 0 bases; junction bases not matched to a gene: 13. As DNA, the CDR3 is TGTGCCACCCACCGGACAGGGGACTTCTATAGCAATCAGCCCCAGCATTTT. Encoded protein: CATHRTGDFYSNQPQHF. Combining the CDR3 with reference TRBV19 and TRBJ1-5 gives the whole variable domain DGGITQSPKYLFRKEGQNVTLSCEQNLNHDAMYWYRQDPGQGLRLIYYSQIVNDFQKGDIAEGYSVSREKKESFPLTVTSAQKNPTAFYLCATHRTGDFYSNQPQHFGDGTRLSIL.

CDR3 in amino acids: CASSPPTSEDTGELFF. The CDR3 DNA sequence: TGTGCCAGCTCACCGCCTACTAGCGAGGACACCGGGGAGCTGTTTTTT. This sequence joins TRBV18 and TRBJ2-2, with 7 nucleotides matching TRBD2. Trimming removed 3 bases from V and 3 bases from J; junction bases left unmatched: 7. This CDR3 is 16 amino acids long. Germline CDR1 and CDR2: KGHSH and LQKENI.

The chain carries TRBV9 and TRBJ2-5; D is unclear. The CDR3 totals 14 residues. Trimming removed 4 bases at V and 1 base at J, with 11 bases between. Germline loops: CDR1 SGDLS, CDR2 YYNGEE. CDR3 amino acids: CASSTNTVQETQYF. The CDR3 DNA follows: TGTGCCAGCAGCACCAACACCGTCCAAGAGACCCAGTACTTC. Looking up the rest from reference TRBV9 and TRBJ2-5 gives the full variable domain: DSGVTQTPKHLITATGQRVTLRCSPRSGDLSVYWYQQSLDQGLQFLIQYYNGEERAKGNILERFSAQQFPDLHSELNLSSLELGDSALYFCASSTNTVQETQYFGPGTRLLVL.